This T cell receptor beta chain is drawn from a study of blood T cell repertoires in COVID-19. Study-level information: Sources were T cells, B-cell-depleted T cells, or PBMCs; the material itself was cDNA or gDNA.

The participants were between about 18 and 90 years old and came from 24 US areas. Assignment of participants to cohorts was predicated upon participant-reported clinical history. Recovery among Cohort 3 donors was established by two negative PCRs, clearance, or symptom resolution. Assay: immunoSEQ multiplex PCR; the TCRdb copy retains only in-frame clones and omits some. The sample holds roughly 270,000 clones, about 85% seen once. This CDR3 spans 15 amino acids. The V end was cut by 5 bases, the J end by 2 bases, with 15 bases between. CDR1 is MNHEY and CDR2 is SMNVEV in the germline V gene (reference sequence).

The sequenced material came from PBMCs or T cells enriched from blood (not recorded which). The sequence derives from a woman aged 50 to 60 who had recovered from COVID-19. The chain links TRBV27 to TRBJ2-5; D is perhaps TRBD2 (5 bases). The CDR3 bases are TGTGCCAGCAGTCTCGGACCTCGGAGGCAAGAGACCCAGTACTTC. Encoded protein: CASSLGPRRQETQYF.